The sequence of this T cell receptor beta chain was determined in a study of blood T cell repertoires in COVID-19. Looking at the study overall: Sources were T cells, B-cell-depleted T cells, or PBMCs; the material itself was cDNA or gDNA.

This CDR3 spans 20 amino acids. Unmatched junction bases numbered 23, after V lost 3 bases and J lost 8 bases. Authors' analysis steps: By means of reference gene primer amplification, nucleated cell counts were estimated. Assay: immunoSEQ multiplex PCR; the TCRdb copy retains only in-frame clones and omits some. V, J and clone size are taken as reported in that table, and D and trimming were inferred from the DNA itself. The sample has 200,000 to 300,000 clones, 80% to 90% seen once. This TCR was sampled from a man aged 80 or over with acute or convalescent COVID-19. The rearrangement links TRBV23-1 to TRBJ2-1, with TRBD1 matching 9 bases. TRBV23-1 is an open reading frame, and its role is uncertain. The sequenced material came from peripheral blood. The CDR3 loop reads CASSHNAGQGDRVRVHEQFF. CDR3 bases: TGCGCCAGCAGTCACAATGCGGGACAGGGAGATCGGGTCCGGGTCCATGAGCAGTTCTTC.